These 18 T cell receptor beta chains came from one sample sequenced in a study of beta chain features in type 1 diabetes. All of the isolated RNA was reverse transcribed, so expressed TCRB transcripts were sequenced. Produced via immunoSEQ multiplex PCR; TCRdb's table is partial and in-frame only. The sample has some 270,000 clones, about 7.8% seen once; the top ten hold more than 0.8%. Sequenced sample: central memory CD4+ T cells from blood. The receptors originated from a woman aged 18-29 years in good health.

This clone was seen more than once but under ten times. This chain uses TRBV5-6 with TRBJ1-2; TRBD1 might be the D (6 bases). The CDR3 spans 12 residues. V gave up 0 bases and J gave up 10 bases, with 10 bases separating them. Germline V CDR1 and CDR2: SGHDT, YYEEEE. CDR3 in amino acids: CASSLDTGLYTF. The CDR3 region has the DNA TGTGCCAGCAGCTTGGATACAGGGCTCTACACCTTC.

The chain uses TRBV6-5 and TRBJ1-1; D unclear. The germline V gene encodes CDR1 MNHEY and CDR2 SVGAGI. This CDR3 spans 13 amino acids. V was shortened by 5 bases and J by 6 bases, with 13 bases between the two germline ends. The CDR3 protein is CASSERAGAEAFF. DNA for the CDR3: TGTGCCAGCAGTGAAAGGGCTGGCGCTGAAGCTTTCTTT.

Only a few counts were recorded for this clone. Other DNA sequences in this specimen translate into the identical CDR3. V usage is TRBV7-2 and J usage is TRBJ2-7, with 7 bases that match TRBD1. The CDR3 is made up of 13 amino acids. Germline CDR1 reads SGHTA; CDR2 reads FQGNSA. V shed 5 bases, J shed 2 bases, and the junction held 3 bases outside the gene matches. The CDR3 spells CASSPTGTYEQYF. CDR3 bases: TGTGCCAGCAGCCCGACAGGGACCTACGAGCAGTACTTC.

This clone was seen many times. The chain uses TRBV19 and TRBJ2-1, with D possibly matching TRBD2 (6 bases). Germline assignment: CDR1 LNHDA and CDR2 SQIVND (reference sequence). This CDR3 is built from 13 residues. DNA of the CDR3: TGTGCTTCCCGGGGGAACTCCTACAATGAGCAGTTCTTC. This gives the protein CASRGNSYNEQFF.

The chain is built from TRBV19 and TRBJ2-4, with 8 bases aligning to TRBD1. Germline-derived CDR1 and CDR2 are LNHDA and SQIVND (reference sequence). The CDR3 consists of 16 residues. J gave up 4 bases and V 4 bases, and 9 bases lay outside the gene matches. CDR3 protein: CASSRRDRQSKNIQYF. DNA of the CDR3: TGTGCCAGTAGTAGAAGGGACAGGCAGTCAAAAAACATTCAGTACTTC. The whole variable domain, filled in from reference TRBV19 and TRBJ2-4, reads DGGITQSPKYLFRKEGQNVTLSCEQNLNHDAMYWYRQDPGQGLRLIYYSQIVNDFQKGDIAEGYSVSREKKESFPLTVTSAQKNPTAFYLCASSRRDRQSKNIQYFGAGTRLSVL.

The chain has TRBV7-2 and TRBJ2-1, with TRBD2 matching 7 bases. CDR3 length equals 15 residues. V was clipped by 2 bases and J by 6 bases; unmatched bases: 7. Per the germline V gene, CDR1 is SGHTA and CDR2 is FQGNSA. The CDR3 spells CASSLREASGNEQFF. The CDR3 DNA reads TGTGCCAGCAGCTTACGGGAAGCTAGCGGCAATGAGCAGTTCTTC.

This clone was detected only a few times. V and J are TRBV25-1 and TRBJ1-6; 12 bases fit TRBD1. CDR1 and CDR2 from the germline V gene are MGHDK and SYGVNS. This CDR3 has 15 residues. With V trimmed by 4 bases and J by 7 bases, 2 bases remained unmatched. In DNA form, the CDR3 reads TGTGCCAGCAGTGTTGGGACAGGGGGCAATTCACCCCTCCACTTT. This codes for CASSVGTGGNSPLHF.

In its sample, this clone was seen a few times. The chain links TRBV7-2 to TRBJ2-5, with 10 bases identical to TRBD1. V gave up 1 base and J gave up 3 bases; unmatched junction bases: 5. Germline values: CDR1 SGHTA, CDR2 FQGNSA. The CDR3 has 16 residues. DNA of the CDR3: TGTGCCAGCAGCTTAGATTTCGGGACAGGGGAAGAGACCCAGTACTTC. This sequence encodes CASSLDFGTGEETQYF.

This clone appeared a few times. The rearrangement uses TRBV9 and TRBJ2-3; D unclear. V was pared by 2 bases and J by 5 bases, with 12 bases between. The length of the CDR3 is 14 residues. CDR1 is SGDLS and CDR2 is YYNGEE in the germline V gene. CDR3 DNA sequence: TGTGCCAGCAGCGTGGATTCTTGGGAAGATACGCAGTATTTT. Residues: CASSVDSWEDTQYF.

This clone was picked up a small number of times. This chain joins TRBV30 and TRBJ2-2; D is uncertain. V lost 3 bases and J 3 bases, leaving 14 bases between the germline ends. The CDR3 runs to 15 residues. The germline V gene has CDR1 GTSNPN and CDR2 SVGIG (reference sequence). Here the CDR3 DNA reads TGTGCCTGGAGCCCGGGTCTAGGCGACACCGGGGAGCTGTTTTTT. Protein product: CAWSPGLGDTGELFF.

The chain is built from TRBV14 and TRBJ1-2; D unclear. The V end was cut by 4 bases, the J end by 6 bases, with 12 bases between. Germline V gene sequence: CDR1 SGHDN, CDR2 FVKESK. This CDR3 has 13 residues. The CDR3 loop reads CASSPIDGHGYTF. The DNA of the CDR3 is TGTGCCAGCAGCCCGATTGACGGTCATGGCTACACCTTC.

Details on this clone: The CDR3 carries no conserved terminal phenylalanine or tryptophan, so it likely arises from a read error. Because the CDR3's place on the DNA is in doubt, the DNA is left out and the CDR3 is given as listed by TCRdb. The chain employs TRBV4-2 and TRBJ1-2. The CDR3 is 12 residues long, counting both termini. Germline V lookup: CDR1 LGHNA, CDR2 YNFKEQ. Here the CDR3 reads CASSHAEGSPFL.

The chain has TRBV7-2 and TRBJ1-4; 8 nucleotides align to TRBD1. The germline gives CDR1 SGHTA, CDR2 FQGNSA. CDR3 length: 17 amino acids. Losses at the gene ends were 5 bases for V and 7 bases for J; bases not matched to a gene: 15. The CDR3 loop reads CASSLRQGLGSGEKLFF. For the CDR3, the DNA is TGTGCCAGCAGCCTGCGACAGGGGCTAGGTTCGGGTGAAAAACTGTTTTTT.

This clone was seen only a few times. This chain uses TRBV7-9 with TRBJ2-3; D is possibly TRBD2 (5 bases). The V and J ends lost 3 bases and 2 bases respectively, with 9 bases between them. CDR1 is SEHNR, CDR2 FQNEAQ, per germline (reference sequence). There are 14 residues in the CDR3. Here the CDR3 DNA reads TGTGCCAGCAGCTTGGGAGACGACACAGATACGCAGTATTTT. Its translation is CASSLGDDTDTQYF.

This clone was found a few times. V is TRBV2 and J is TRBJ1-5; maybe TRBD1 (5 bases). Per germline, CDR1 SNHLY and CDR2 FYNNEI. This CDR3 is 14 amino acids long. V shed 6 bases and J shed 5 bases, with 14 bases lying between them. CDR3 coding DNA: TGTGCCAGCAGCCGGGGCCTGGGAGATCAGCCCCAGCATTTT. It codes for CASSRGLGDQPQHF. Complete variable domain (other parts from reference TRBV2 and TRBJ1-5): EPEVTQTPSHQVTQMGQEVILRCVPISNHLYFYWYRQILGQKVEFLVSFYNNEISEKSEIFDDQFSVERPDGSNFTLKIRSTKLEDSAMYFCASSRGLGDQPQHFGDGTRLSIL.

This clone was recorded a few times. CDR3 coding DNA: TGTGCCAGCATCACAGGGGGATTAAACAATGAGCAGTTCTTC. Protein sequence: CASITGGLNNEQFF. V gene TRBV6-6 combines with J gene TRBJ2-1, with 8 bases matching TRBD1. The CDR3 covers 14 residues. Trimming cost V 7 bases and J 5 bases; bases outside gene matches: 7. Germline CDR1 is MNHNY and CDR2 is SVGAGI (reference sequence).

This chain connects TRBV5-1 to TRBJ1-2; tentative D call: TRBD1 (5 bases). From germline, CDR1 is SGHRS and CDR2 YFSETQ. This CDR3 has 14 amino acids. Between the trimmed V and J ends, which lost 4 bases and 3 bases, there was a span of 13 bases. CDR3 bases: TGCGCCAGCAGCCCGCAAGGAGGGGACTATGGCTACACCTTC. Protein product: CASSPQGGDYGYTF. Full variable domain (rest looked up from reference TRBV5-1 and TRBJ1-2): KAGVTQTPRYLIKTRGQQVTLSCSPISGHRSVSWYQQTPGQGLQFLFEYFSETQRNKGNFPGRFSGRQFSNSRSEMNVSTLELGDSALYLCASSPQGGDYGYTFGSGTRLTVV.

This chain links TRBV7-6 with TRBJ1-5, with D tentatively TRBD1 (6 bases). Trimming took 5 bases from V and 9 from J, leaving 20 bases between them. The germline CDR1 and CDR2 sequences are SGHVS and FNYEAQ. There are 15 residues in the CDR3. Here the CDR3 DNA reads TGTGCCAGCAGCCCCGGGGGGCAGGCGTCTCGGCCCCAGCATTTT. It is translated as CASSPGGQASRPQHF. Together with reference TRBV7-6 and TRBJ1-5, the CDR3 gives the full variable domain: GAGVSQSPRYKVTKRGQDVALRCDPISGHVSLYWYRQALGQGPEFLTYFNYEAQQDKSGLPNDRFSAERPEGSISTLTIQRTEQRDSAMYRCASSPGGQASRPQHFGDGTRLSIL.